Listed below are T cell receptor beta chains from one sample, sequenced in a study of blood T cell repertoires in COVID-19. Libraries were prepared by immunoSEQ multiplex PCR; TCRdb keeps only in-frame clonotypes and omits some of them. The sample lists just over 250,000 clones, 88% seen once, with approximately 4.3% in the top ten. The sample taken for sequencing was peripheral blood. These receptor sequences come from a man aged 55 to 70 who had recovered from COVID-19. The CDR3 runs from the conserved cysteine through the conserved F or W. Each record gives: V gene, J gene, clone size, D gene, CDR3 protein, CDR3 DNA. A D gene is named only where the DNA matches it firmly. Size is omitted from some rows. Given values are once, few, many or a class for expanded clones.

TRBV7-3,TRBJ1-1,.,.,CASSPYTGQSEAFF,TGTGCCAGCAGCCCCTACACAGGGCAGTCTGAAGCTTTCTTT
TRBV2,TRBJ2-2,.,TRBD2,CASRGTSGGESNTGELFF,TGTGCCAGCAGAGGGACTAGCGGGGGGGAATCGAACACCGGGGAGCTGTTTTTT
TRBV19,TRBJ2-7,.,TRBD1,CASSLRQGLSFYEQYF,TGTGCCAGTAGTCTGAGACAGGGCCTAAGCTTCTACGAGCAGTACTTC
TRBV6-5,TRBJ1-2,.,TRBD1,CASSYGRGRSYGYTF,TGTGCCAGCAGTTACGGCAGGGGGCGAAGCTATGGCTACACCTTC
TRBV3-1/TRBV3-2,TRBJ2-7,.,.,CASSLPGFREQYF,TGTGCCAGCAGCCTACCAGGGTTTCGGGAGCAGTACTTC
TRBV5-1,TRBJ2-7,.,.,CASSLDRAGRYEQYF,TGCGCCAGCAGCTTGGACAGGGCTGGTCGATACGAGCAGTACTTC
TRBV7-8,TRBJ2-5,.,.,CASSLDVRHSQETQYF,TGTGCCAGCAGCTTAGATGTCAGACATAGTCAGGAGACCCAGTACTTC
TRBV5-1,TRBJ2-2,.,.,CASSPPLRPGATGELFF,TGCGCCAGCAGCCCCCCCCTCCGTCCGGGAGCCACCGGGGAGCTGTTTTTT
TRBV9,TRBJ2-3,once,TRBD2,CASSVAASGGVTDTQYF,TGTGCCAGCAGCGTAGCCGCTAGCGGGGGGGTCACAGATACGCAGTATTTT
TRBV27,TRBJ2-7,.,TRBD1,CASSLSRDRSYEQYF,TGTGCCAGCAGTTTATCTCGGGACAGGTCCTACGAGCAGTACTTC
TRBV19,TRBJ2-7,.,TRBD1,CASRPVGDSNYEQYF,TGTGCCAGTCGCCCAGTTGGGGACAGCAACTACGAGCAGTACTTC
TRBV5-6,TRBJ1-2,.,.,CASIIAGWNYGYTF,TGTGCCAGCATCATTGCGGGGTGGAACTATGGCTACACCTTC
TRBV5-8,TRBJ2-7,.,.,CASSLSAGTYEQYF,TGTGCCAGCAGCTTGTCTGCAGGGACCTACGAGCAGTACTTC
TRBV20-1,TRBJ2-7,.,.,CSAWTAYEQYF,TGCAGTGCTTGGACAGCCTACGAGCAGTACTTC
TRBV9,TRBJ2-3,.,TRBD1,CASSYPRQGGTDTQYF,TGTGCCAGCAGTTACCCGCGACAGGGGGGGACAGATACGCAGTATTTT
TRBV2,TRBJ1-4,.,.,CASSDKTATNEKLFF,TGTGCCAGCAGTGATAAGACAGCAACTAATGAAAAACTGTTTTTT
TRBV5-1,TRBJ2-5,.,.,CASSKGVGETQYF,TGCGCCAGCAGCAAAGGGGTCGGGGAGACCCAGTACTTC
TRBV7-3,TRBJ1-2,.,.,CASSLTAQDYGYTF,TGTGCCAGCAGCTTAACGGCTCAGGACTATGGCTACACCTTC
TRBV7-9,TRBJ2-7,.,.,CASSFNQYEQYF,TGTGCCAGCAGCTTCAATCAGTACGAGCAGTACTTC
TRBV6-5,TRBJ2-2,.,TRBD2,CASSPTSVNTGELFF,TGTGCCAGCAGTCCGACTAGCGTGAACACCGGGGAGCTGTTTTTT
TRBV6-5,TRBJ1-5,few,.,CASRHPGGAQHF,TGTGCCAGCAGGCACCCGGGGGGAGCCCAGCATTTT
TRBV30,TRBJ1-5,.,.,CAWGEGVGGPQHF,TGTGCCTGGGGCGAGGGGGTTGGCGGGCCCCAGCATTTT
TRBV9,TRBJ2-3,.,TRBD2,CASSVALAGEDTQYF,TGTGCCAGCAGCGTAGCGCTAGCGGGGGAAGATACGCAGTATTTT
TRBV6-5,TRBJ2-1,few,TRBD1,CASRTRQTGKSQFF,TGTGCCAGCAGAACCCGTCAGACAGGGAAGAGTCAGTTCTTC
TRBV2,TRBJ2-2,.,.,CASTTGTLEGAGELFF,TGTGCCAGCACAACCGGGACCCTCGAGGGGGCCGGGGAGCTGTTTTTT
TRBV19,TRBJ1-4,.,.,CASTHRSLPTNEKLFF,TGTGCCAGTACCCACAGATCCCTCCCAACTAATGAAAAACTGTTTTTT
TRBV6-5,TRBJ1-6,.,.,CASNTGDYNSPLHF,TGTGCCAGCAATACGGGGGATTATAATTCACCCCTCCACTTT
TRBV19,TRBJ1-2,.,TRBD1,CASRTDRAYGYTF,TGTGCCAGTAGGACGGACAGGGCCTATGGCTACACCTTC
TRBV18,TRBJ2-3,.,TRBD1,CASSPRDRVVDTQYF,TGTGCCAGCTCACCCCGCGACAGGGTAGTAGATACGCAGTATTTT
TRBV18,TRBJ1-6,few,.,CASSPGGANSPLHF,TGTGCCAGCTCACCGGGGGGGGCTAATTCACCCCTCCACTTT
TRBV13,TRBJ1-5,.,.,CASSLGSGSGQPQHF,TGTGCCAGCAGCTTAGGCTCGGGGAGCGGTCAGCCCCAGCATTTT
TRBV29-1,TRBJ1-1,.,.,CSVVGGEAFF,TGCAGCGTTGTGGGGGGTGAAGCTTTCTTT
TRBV29-1,TRBJ1-4,once,.,CSVGGFPNEKLFF,TGCAGCGTTGGAGGGTTTCCAAATGAAAAACTGTTTTTT
TRBV6-1,TRBJ1-3,.,.,CASSDRAGNTIYF,TGTGCCAGCAGTGACAGGGCCGGAAACACCATATATTTT
TRBV5-7,TRBJ1-5,once,.,CASIAPRFQTPQHF,TGTGCCAGCATAGCCCCCCGGTTTCAAACTCCCCAGCATTTT
TRBV15,TRBJ2-1,.,TRBD1,CATSRALTGTGQFF,TGTGCCACCAGCAGAGCCCTTACCGGGACAGGGCAGTTCTTC
TRBV5-1,TRBJ2-5,.,.,CASSFQGLPQETQYF,TGCGCCAGCAGCTTCCAGGGTCTGCCCCAAGAGACCCAGTACTTC
TRBV5-1,TRBJ2-2,once,.,CASSYLRNTGELFF,TGCGCCAGCAGCTACCTGCGGAACACCGGGGAGCTGTTTTTT
TRBV20-1,TRBJ2-7,once,TRBD1,CSARGQGANEQYF,TGCAGTGCTCGTGGACAGGGGGCCAACGAGCAGTACTTC